This entry features one T cell receptor beta chain sequence. There is no known antigen for this receptor. At one end the junction does not follow the germline gene, possibly because of a read error. Sequencing instrument: Illumina HiSeq 1500. TCRdb reprocessing: public reads trimmed at Q25 with fastp, clones called with MiXCR, in-frame beta chains kept. CDR3 protein sequences are deduplicated, and each keeps its most common genes and DNA. The sample table contains 400,000 or so distinct CDR3 sequences; only one count was recorded for approximately 33% of them. The top ten clonotypes cover approximately 15% of the sample. CDR1 and CDR2, per the germline V gene (reference sequence), are DFQATT and SNEGSKA. The CDR3 holds 15 amino acids from the cysteine to the phenylalanine. CDR3 DNA is the only sequence kept; it has 45 bases, read in frame from the first base. These data originate in a study of T cell repertoires in cytomegalovirus infection (dated by TCRdb to about 2019). Background on the whole study: Because public TCR beta signatures pointed to carriage of CMV infection together with the matching HLA type, the HLA type of each donor mattered for the analysis.

The paper as a whole reports these results and caveats: In both this cohort and an independent cohort of 350 or so donors, the cumulative frequency of public TCR beta family members distinguished carriers of CMV infection plus the relevant HLA type. In the ex vivo response, HLA-C-restricted CMV-specific TCR beta clonotypes were dominant, and in two of eight donors the single most frequent clonotype came from this HLA-C-restricted group.

The sequenced sample consisted of PBMCs. Rearrangement joined TRBV20-1 to TRBJ1-3; 12 bases in between match TRBD1. The receptor was derived from a human donor in good health (CMV status not recorded). Some clones in this sample may be carry-over from other donors' samples. The DNA reads TGCAGTGCTCCCCGGGACAGGGGGCTCGGAAACACCCTATATTTT. This translates into CSAPRDRGLGNTLYF.